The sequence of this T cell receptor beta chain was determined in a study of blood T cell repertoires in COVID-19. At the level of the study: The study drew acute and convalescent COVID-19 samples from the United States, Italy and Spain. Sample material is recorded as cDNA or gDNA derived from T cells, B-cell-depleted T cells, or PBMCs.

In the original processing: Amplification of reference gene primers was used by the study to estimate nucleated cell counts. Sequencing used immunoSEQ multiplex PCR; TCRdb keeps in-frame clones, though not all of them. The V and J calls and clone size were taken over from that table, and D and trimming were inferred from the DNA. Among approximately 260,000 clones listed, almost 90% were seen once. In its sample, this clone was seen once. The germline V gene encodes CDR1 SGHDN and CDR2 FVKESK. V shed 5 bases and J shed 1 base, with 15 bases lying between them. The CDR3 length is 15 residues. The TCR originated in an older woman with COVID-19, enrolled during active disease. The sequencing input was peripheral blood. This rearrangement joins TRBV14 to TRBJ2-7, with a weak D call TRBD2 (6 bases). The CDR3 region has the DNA TGTGCCAGCAGCTCTGGGGGGAACCCTTCCTACGAGCAGTACTTC. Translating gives CASSSGGNPSYEQYF. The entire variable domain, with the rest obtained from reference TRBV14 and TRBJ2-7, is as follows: EAGVTQFPSHSVIEKGQTVTLRCDPISGHDNLYWYRRVMGKEIKFLLHFVKESKQDESGMPNNRFLAERTGGTYSTLKVQPAELEDSGVYFCASSSGGNPSYEQYFGPGTRLTVT.